This T cell receptor beta chain derives from a study of molecular identifiers for immune sequencing clone quantification. Study background: For replicates, RNA isolated from around 20,000 or 99,000 naive CD8 cells was divided into five portions, of which four were sequenced.

The study's findings and limits: The study found clones above 20 RNA copies held over 98% of effector molecules and under 1% in naive cells.

The authors gated naive CD8 T cells as CD8+CD4-CCR7+CD45RA+ for sorting. This clonotype was observed at least ten times. Its target is not known. TCRdb re-called the PCR reads through MiXCR, storing one row per CDR3 protein. The sample consists of around 470,000 distinct CDR3 sequences, over 20% of them appearing once. The CDR3 extends over 15 amino acids. The V end was cut by 0 bases, the J end by 0 bases, with 9 bases between. Germline CDR1 reads SGDLS; CDR2 reads YYNGEE. Sequencing input: naive CD8+ T cells from blood, with Jurkat cell RNA spiked in. Subset reported: FACS-sorted CD8+CD4-CCR7+CD45RA+ naive T cells. The source of this sequence is a human donor in good health. Some libraries in this study had Jurkat cell RNA spiked in. The rearrangement joins TRBV9 to TRBJ1-1; no reliable D call. CDR3 DNA sequence: TGTGCCAGCAGCGTAGTGTCACCGCTGAACACTGAAGCTTTCTTT. This gives the protein CASSVVSPLNTEAFF. The complete variable domain, with remaining parts taken from reference TRBV9 and TRBJ1-1, reads DSGVTQTPKHLITATGQRVTLRCSPRSGDLSVYWYQQSLDQGLQFLIQYYNGEERAKGNILERFSAQQFPDLHSELNLSSLELGDSALYFCASSVVSPLNTEAFFGQGTRLTVV.